This T cell receptor (beta chain) was found in a study of Graves' ophthalmopathy and Graves' hyperthyroidism (dated by TCRdb to the late 2010s). Regarding the study in general: Peripheral blood was collected before any treatment was given, at the time of initial diagnosis. An independent validation cohort comprised some 19 hyperthyroidism patients and 15 to 17 patients who later progressed from hyperthyroidism to ophthalmopathy. A discovery set of 100 patients (approximately 45 ophthalmopathy, 55 to 65 stable hyperthyroidism) was enrolled to explore V-J signatures distinguishing ophthalmopathy from hyperthyroidism. T-cell repertoires of thyroid tissue and blood were compared in over five hyperthyroidism patients. After sampling, hyperthyroidism patients received methimazole starting at 30 mg daily, and ophthalmopathy patients received high-dose intravenous methylprednisolone. In total, some 140 blood samples were TCR-sequenced: approximately 40 ophthalmopathy, about 75 hyperthyroidism and some 17 hyperthyroidism-to-ophthalmopathy patients. To tell Graves' ophthalmopathy apart from Graves' hyperthyroidism, and to predict which patients would progress to ophthalmopathy, the study relied on TCR beta repertoire signatures. Here is what the overall study found, with its caveats: Sample size was not predetermined statistically, and investigators were not blinded to group allocation. Among expanded thyroid clonotypes with frequency above 0.001, most also showed up in blood, which suggests that blood repertoires may reflect the thyroid immune response. In validation, the model predicted ophthalmopathy progression with roughly 68% sensitivity and approximately 75% specificity; eleven to twelve predicted patients were CT-confirmed with GO in a median of around 6 months. The 13-signature model separated ophthalmopathy from stable hyperthyroidism with 85% to 90% sensitivity and around 81% specificity in cross-validation, and 80%/75% in the test set.

Ophthalmopathy patients had moderately to severely active disease, Clinical Activity Score of at least 3, NOSPECS grade of at least 4, and disease duration under 3 months. Patients with other autoimmune diseases, uncontrolled infections, pregnancy or lactation were excluded from the study. Diagnosis relied on clinical symptoms, serum thyroxine, TRAb, thyroid ultrasound and orbital computed tomography. Ficoll-Paque density gradient centrifugation was used to isolate PBMCs from approximately 10 ml of fresh peripheral blood. Total RNA was extracted using Trizol reagent, and RNA quality was checked on an Agilent 2100 Bioanalyzer. For repertoire sequencing, TCR beta CDR3 regions were amplified from RNA transcripts. A first-round RT-PCR used HTBI primers with the Qiagen OneStep RT-PCR kit, followed by a second-round multiplex PCR, size selection and purification. Libraries were sequenced paired-end with 100 bp reads on an Illumina HiSeq2000. The original methods were these. Reads were processed with SOAPnuke, discarding reads with adapters, uncalled bases, mean Phred below 15, or no exact constant-primer or identifier match. High-quality paired reads were merged with COPE v1.2.5. Each unique nucleotide sequence was defined as a clonotype, and clonotypes were aligned to IMGT TRB V, D and J references with MiTCR v1.1. Only V-J combinations with frequency above 0.0001 were analysed, covering 99.2% of repertoires. For each V-J combination, a TCR clonal expansion and chaos score was defined as F50 clonal expansion divided by the chaos observed in the TCRdist matrix. Welch's t-statistics and random forest were used to narrow the features down to over ten V-J combinations, which were then fed into a naive Bayes classifier. The Morisita-Horn index was used to measure how similar the thyroid and blood repertoires were. Starting from the raw public reads, TCRdb applied fastp trimming at Q25, assembled clones with MiXCR and retained in-frame beta chains. Merged by CDR3 protein, the rows form single entries marked with the most common genes and DNA. The V and J calls and clone size come from TCRdb's table, not from the authors' own analysis. Counted in this sample were roughly 700,000 distinct CDR3 sequences; 40% of them appeared once. The top ten clones comprise around 40% of the sample.

Compared with germline, V lacks 9 bases and J lacks 2 bases; bases without a gene match: 4. Inclusive of the bounding cysteine and phenylalanine, the CDR3 is 13 residues long. Kept here is only the CDR3 DNA, which spans 39 bases and is read in frame from base 1. CDR1 and CDR2 (WSHSY, SAAADI) derive from the germline V gene. This clonotype was observed at least ten times. No cognate antigen has been identified for it. The record has no base qualities; no much larger clone is one base away. The rearrangement combines TRBV10-2 with TRBJ2-7; 10 central nucleotides agree with TRBD1. This receptor was taken from an adult man with Graves' ophthalmopathy. Sequencing was performed on peripheral blood. In nucleotides, the sequence is TGCGCCAGTGGGACAGGGGAACCCTACGAGCAGTACTTC. It translates as CASGTGEPYEQYF.